Listed below are T cell receptor beta chains from one sample, sequenced in a study of blood T cell repertoires in COVID-19. Assay used: immunoSEQ multiplex PCR; TCRdb lists only in-frame clones, some missing. The repertoire consists of some 60,000 clones, with less than 75% occurring once and the leading ten covering less than 20%. Material: peripheral blood. Receptor source: a woman in her fifties or sixties with active or convalescent COVID-19. Both conserved end residues are part of each CDR3. D genes are given only for firm matches. Only part of the rows carry a size: once, few, many, or a class if the clone is expanded.

v_gene	d_gene	abundance	j_gene	CDR3nt	CDR3aa
TRBV12-5	.	.	TRBJ2-1	TGTGCTAGTGGTTTCTCAGTCGGGTACCAGATCTACAATGAGCAGTTCTTC	CASGFSVGYQIYNEQFF
TRBV10-1	TRBD2	.	TRBJ2-7	TGCGCCAGCAGTTCCGGGACTAGCGGGTACGAGCAGTACTTC	CASSSGTSGYEQYF
TRBV5-4	.	few	TRBJ2-2	TGTGCCAGCAGCTTACAGGGCTTCTTTGCATCGAACACCGGGGAGCTGTTTTTT	CASSLQGFFASNTGELFF
TRBV6-5	TRBD1	.	TRBJ2-5	TGTGCCAGCAGCCTGGGACAGGGAAGAGGAGAGACCCAGTACTTC	CASSLGQGRGETQYF
TRBV6-5	.	.	TRBJ2-6	TGTGCCAGCGTATCGAGCTCTGGGGCCAACGTCCTGACTTTC	CASVSSSGANVLTF
TRBV7-2	TRBD1	few	TRBJ2-5	TGTGCCAGCAGCTTTGACAGGGGGCGTGGGGAGACCCAGTACTTC	CASSFDRGRGETQYF
TRBV3-1/TRBV3-2	.	few	TRBJ1-6	TGTGCCAGCAGCCAAGATCCGGGGGGCTATAATTCACCCCTCCACTTT	CASSQDPGGYNSPLHF
TRBV3-1/TRBV3-2	TRBD1	.	TRBJ1-6	TGTGCCAGCAGCCCGGGACAGGGGCATTCACCCCTCCACTTT	CASSPGQGHSPLHF
TRBV5-1	TRBD2	.	TRBJ2-5	TGCGCCAGCAGCTTGGACGGGAGGGCCGTTGAGACCCAGTACTTC	CASSLDGRAVETQYF
TRBV18	.	.	TRBJ2-5	TGTGCCAGCTCACAAGCAAAGTTGTACTTC	CASSQAKLYF
TRBV27	.	.	TRBJ2-7	TGTGCCAGCAGTGGGCGGGCTGCCTACGAGCAGTACTTC	CASSGRAAYEQYF
TRBV28	.	few	TRBJ2-2	TGTGCCAGCAGTTTCCCCAGGGCAGGGGCCGGGGAGCTGTTTTTT	CASSFPRAGAGELFF
TRBV10-3	TRBD1	.	TRBJ2-1	TGTGCCATCAGTGAGGGACAGGGCTATGCTTACAATGAGCAGTTCTTC	CAISEGQGYAYNEQFF
TRBV28	TRBD1	few	TRBJ1-2	TGTGCCAGCAGTCCGGACAGGCTCCATAGCTATGGCTACACCTTC	CASSPDRLHSYGYTF
TRBV27	TRBD2	.	TRBJ2-7	TGTGCCAGCAGTTTATCGGGACTAATCTACGAGCAGTACTTC	CASSLSGLIYEQYF
TRBV10-2	.	.	TRBJ1-4	TGCGCCAGCAGTGAGAAGGGGGGGAATGAAAAACTGTTTTTT	CASSEKGGNEKLFF
TRBV6-1	.	.	TRBJ1-4	TGTGCCAGCAGTGACAGGGATGGCGAAAAACTGTTTTTT	CASSDRDGEKLFF
TRBV5-1	.	.	TRBJ1-1	TGCGCCAGCAGTTTCCTAGGTGAAGGGAACACTGAAGCTTTCTTT	CASSFLGEGNTEAFF
TRBV7-3	.	once	TRBJ2-7	TGTGCCAGCAGCTGCGGGATTAGCTCCTACGAGCAGTACTTC	CASSCGISSYEQYF
TRBV5-5	.	few	TRBJ2-3	TGTGCCAGCAGCTTGGGGCCGGAGAGCACAGATACGCAGTATTTT	CASSLGPESTDTQYF
TRBV11-2	TRBD2	.	TRBJ2-3	TGTGCCAGCAGCTTAGGCCTAGCGGGAGGGCCGGGCGTGACAGATACGCAGTATTTT	CASSLGLAGGPGVTDTQYF